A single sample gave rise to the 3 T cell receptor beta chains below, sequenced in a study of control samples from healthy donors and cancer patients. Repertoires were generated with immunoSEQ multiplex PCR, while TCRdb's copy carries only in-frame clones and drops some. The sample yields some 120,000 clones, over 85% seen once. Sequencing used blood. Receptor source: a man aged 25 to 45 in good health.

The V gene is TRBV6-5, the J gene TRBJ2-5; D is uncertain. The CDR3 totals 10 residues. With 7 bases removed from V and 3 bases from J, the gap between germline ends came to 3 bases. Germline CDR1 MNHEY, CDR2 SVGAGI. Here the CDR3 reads CASTEETQYF. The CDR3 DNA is TGTGCCAGCACAGAAGAGACCCAGTACTTC.

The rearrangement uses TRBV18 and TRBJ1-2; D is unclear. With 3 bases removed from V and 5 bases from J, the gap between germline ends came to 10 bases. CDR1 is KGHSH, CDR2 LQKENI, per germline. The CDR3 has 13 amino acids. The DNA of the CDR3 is TGTGCCAGCTCACCCCCGGGAAGGTATGGCTACACCTTC. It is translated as CASSPPGRYGYTF.

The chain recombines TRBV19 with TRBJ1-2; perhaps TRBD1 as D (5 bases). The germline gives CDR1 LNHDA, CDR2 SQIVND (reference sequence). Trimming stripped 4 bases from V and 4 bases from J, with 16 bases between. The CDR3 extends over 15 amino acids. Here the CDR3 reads CASSSRNQGLYGYTF. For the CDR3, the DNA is TGTGCCAGTAGTAGTCGTAATCAGGGCCTCTATGGCTACACCTTC.